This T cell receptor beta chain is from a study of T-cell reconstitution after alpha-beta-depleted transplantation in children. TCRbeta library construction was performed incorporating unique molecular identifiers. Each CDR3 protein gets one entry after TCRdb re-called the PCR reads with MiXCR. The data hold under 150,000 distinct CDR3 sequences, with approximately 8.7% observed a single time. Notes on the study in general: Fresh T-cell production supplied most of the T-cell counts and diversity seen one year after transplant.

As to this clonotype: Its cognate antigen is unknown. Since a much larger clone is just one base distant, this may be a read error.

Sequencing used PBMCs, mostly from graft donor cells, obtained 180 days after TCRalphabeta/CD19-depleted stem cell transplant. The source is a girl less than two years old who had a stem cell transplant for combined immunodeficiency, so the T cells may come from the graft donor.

The CDR3 nucleotides are TGCGCCAGCAGGGGAACAGGGTGCTCTGGGGCCAACGTCCTGACTTTC. Encoded protein: CASRGTGCSGANVLTF. The genes are TRBV5-1 and TRBJ2-6, with D possibly matching TRBD1 (6 bases). Germline V gene data show CDR1 as SGHRS and CDR2 as YFSETQ. Deletions cut 5 bases from V and 0 bases from J, with 12 bases between. This CDR3 contains 16 residues.